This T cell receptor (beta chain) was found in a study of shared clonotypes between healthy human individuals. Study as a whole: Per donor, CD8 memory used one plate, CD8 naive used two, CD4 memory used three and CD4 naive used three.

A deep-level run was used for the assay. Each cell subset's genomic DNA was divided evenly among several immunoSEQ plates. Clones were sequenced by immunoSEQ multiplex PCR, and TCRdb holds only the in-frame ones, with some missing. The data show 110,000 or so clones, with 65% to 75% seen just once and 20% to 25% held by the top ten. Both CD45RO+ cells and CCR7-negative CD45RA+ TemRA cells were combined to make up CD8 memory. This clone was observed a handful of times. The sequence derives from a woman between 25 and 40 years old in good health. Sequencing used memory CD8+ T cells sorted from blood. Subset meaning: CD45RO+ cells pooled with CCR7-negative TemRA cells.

The DNA of the CDR3 is TGTGCCAGCAGCTCCGGGACACTCACCGAAGCTTTCTTT. Its translation: CASSSGTLTEAFF. V is TRBV5-4 and J is TRBJ1-1, with D possibly being TRBD1 (6 bases). There are 13 residues in the CDR3. V was shortened by 3 bases and J by 8 bases, with 14 bases between the two germline ends. Germline assignment: CDR1 SGHNT and CDR2 YYREEE (reference sequence). The full variable domain, in which reference TRBV5-4 and TRBJ1-1 provide the parts outside the CDR3, is ETGVTQSPTHLIKTRGQQVTLRCSSQSGHNTVSWYQQALGQGPQFIFQYYREEENGRGNFPPRFSGLQFPNYSSELNVNALELDDSALYLCASSSGTLTEAFFGQGTRLTVV.